Included here is one TCR beta chain sequence, with context. Its matching antigen is unknown. PCR employed 60 Vbeta and 13 Jbeta primers. Sequencing was performed with immunoSEQ multiplex PCR; in TCRdb, only in-frame clones are kept and a portion is missing. The data contain approximately 200,000 clones, more than 65% of them singletons. The sample comes from a study of cytomegalovirus exposure and HLA in healthy donors. The study's findings and limits: Some V segments could not be told apart, so they were left out, TRBV6-2 and TRBV6-3 among them. Among the CMV-associated chains, three were confirmed in vitro as specific for CMV antigens. Later analysis demonstrated an association between a missense DCLRE1C variant and TCR beta V- and J-gene trimming.

The V end was cut by 1 base, the J end by 4 bases, with 13 bases between. Per germline, CDR1 GTSNPN and CDR2 SVGIG (reference sequence). The CDR3 is made up of 14 amino acids. The clonotype was recovered from a girl aged 10 to 17 in good health and CMV-seropositive. The chain has TRBV30 and TRBJ1-2; perhaps TRBD1 as D (5 bases). Sequencing was performed on PBMCs. Here the CDR3 reads CAWSAQVLRYGYTF. In nucleotides, the CDR3 is TGTGCCTGGAGTGCACAGGTACTTCGCTATGGCTACACCTTC.